These 7 T cell receptor beta chains were all obtained from the same sample, sequenced in a study of shared clonotypes between healthy human individuals (dated by TCRdb to the early 2020s). The library was obtained by the immunoSEQ multiplex PCR assay. TCRdb stores this immuneACCESS table with in-frame sequences only. Part of the clones is absent; in the studies checked, under half of the shortfall reflects unresolved V genes, and no reason is known for the rest. In this sample the table shows 950,000 to 1,300,000 clones, about 76% of which occur a single time. Of the sample, roughly 1.4% falls within the top ten clones. Source material: memory CD4+ T cells sorted from blood. The meaning of the sample's cell subset or site label: CD45RA-negative fraction. Source of these receptors: a man aged 18 to 29 in good health.

The V and J genes are TRBV5-5 and TRBJ2-5; 10 bases are a match to TRBD2. V gave up 4 bases and J gave up 4 bases; unmatched junction bases: 10. The germline V gene has CDR1 SGHKS and CDR2 YYEKEE (reference sequence). CDR3 length equals 16 residues. In DNA form, the CDR3 reads TGTGCCAGCAGCGGGGGGCTACTAGCGGGAAGAGAGACCCAGTACTTC. Its translation is CASSGGLLAGRETQYF.

The chain recombines TRBV25-1 with TRBJ1-1, with 7 bases aligning to TRBD1. The germline V gene encodes CDR1 MGHDK and CDR2 SYGVNS. This CDR3 contains 15 residues. V was clipped by 2 bases and J by 1 base; unmatched bases: 4. CDR3: CASSEATGSNTEAFF. The CDR3, as DNA: TGTGCCAGCAGTGAAGCGACAGGGTCGAACACTGAAGCTTTCTTT.

This chain links TRBV2 with TRBJ1-2; unclear D gene. The germline gives CDR1 SNHLY, CDR2 FYNNEI. Trimming took off 2 bases at V and 3 bases at J, with 7 bases between the two ends. CDR3 length: 13 amino acids. CDR3 protein: CASSERVYYGYTF. The CDR3 bases are TGTGCCAGCAGTGAACGGGTCTACTATGGCTACACCTTC.

CDR3 bases: TGTGCCAGCAGACCTGGAGGACTTTGGGGTTCCGGGGAGCTGTTTTTT. This gives the protein CASRPGGLWGSGELFF. The gene calls are TRBV27 and TRBJ2-2; maybe TRBD2 (5 bases). This CDR3 spans 16 amino acids. The V gene's germline CDR1 is MNHEY and CDR2 SMNVEV (reference sequence). The V and J ends lost 6 bases and 6 bases respectively, with 20 bases between them.

The genes are TRBV28 and TRBJ1-4, with 8 nucleotides matching TRBD1. The CDR3 is 15 amino acids. Germline lookup yields CDR1 MDHEN and CDR2 SYDVKM. V was pared by 3 bases and J by 6 bases, with 6 bases of the junction left unmatched. CDR3 nucleotides: TGTGCCAGCAGTTTTACCGGACAGGGTCATGAAAAACTGTTTTTT. It yields the protein CASSFTGQGHEKLFF.

This chain uses TRBV28 with TRBJ1-2; no definite D call. The length of the CDR3 is 12 residues. Trimming cost V 4 bases and J 6 bases, with 9 bases left between them. Germline lookup yields CDR1 MDHEN and CDR2 SYDVKM. CDR3 loop: CASSSEIDGYTF. CDR3 nucleotide sequence: TGTGCCAGCAGTTCGGAGATCGATGGCTACACCTTC.

Worth noting for this clone: Other DNA variants within this sample encode the same CDR3. The chain is built from TRBV5-6 and TRBJ1-1; 8 bases are shared with TRBD1. The CDR3 consists of 14 residues. The germline V gene encodes CDR1 SGHDT and CDR2 YYEEEE. With 2 bases clipped from V and 5 bases from J, the junction kept 5 bases outside the gene matches. The CDR3 reads CASSLTGGRTEAFF. The DNA of the CDR3 is TGTGCCAGCAGCTTAACAGGGGGAAGGACTGAAGCTTTCTTT.